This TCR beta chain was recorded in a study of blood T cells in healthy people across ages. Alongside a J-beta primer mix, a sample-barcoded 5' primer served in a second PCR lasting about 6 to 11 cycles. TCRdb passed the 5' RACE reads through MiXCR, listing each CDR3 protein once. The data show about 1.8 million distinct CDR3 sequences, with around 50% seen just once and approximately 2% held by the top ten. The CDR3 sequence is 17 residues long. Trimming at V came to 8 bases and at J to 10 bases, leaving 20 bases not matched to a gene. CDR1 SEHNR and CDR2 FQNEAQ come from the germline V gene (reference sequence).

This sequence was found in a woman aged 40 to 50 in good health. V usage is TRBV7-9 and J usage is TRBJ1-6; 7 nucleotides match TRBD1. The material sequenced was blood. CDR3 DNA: TGTGCCAGCGGCTCTACCGGCAATCAGGGGGTCCTATCACCCCTCCACTTT. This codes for CASGSTGNQGVLSPLHF. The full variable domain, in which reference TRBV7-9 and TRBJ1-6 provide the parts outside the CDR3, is DTGVSQNPRHKITKRGQNVTFRCDPISEHNRLYWYRQTLGQGPEFLTYFQNEAQLEKSRLLSDRFSAERPKGSFSTLEIQRTEQGDSAMYLCASGSTGNQGVLSPLHFGNGTRLTVT.